This entry lists 5 T cell receptor beta chains sequenced from one sample in a study of CD8 T cells in ankylosing spondylitis. TCRdb itself ran the 5' RACE reads through MiXCR, one entry per CDR3 protein. The sample yields under 250,000 distinct CDR3 sequences, 7% to 8% seen once. No antigen has been identified for these receptors. Study-wide results and limits: There was a TCR beta motif, made of eight highly homologous variants, that appeared characteristic of ankylosing spondylitis blood.

The sequencing sample was made of blood, either unsorted or a sorted T cell fraction (not recorded which). The receptors originated from a male donor with ankylosing spondylitis.

This clonotype was detected many times. The genes are TRBV7-9 and TRBJ1-6; 7 nucleotides align to TRBD1. V shed 2 bases, J shed 6 bases, and the junction held 1 base outside the gene matches. This CDR3 spans 14 amino acids. Germline V gene lookup returns CDR1 SEHNR and CDR2 FQNEAQ (reference sequence). The CDR3 DNA sequence: TGTGCCAGCAGCTTAACAGGGGCTAATTCACCCCTCCACTTT. It encodes CASSLTGANSPLHF.

This clonotype appeared many times. CDR3 sequence reads: CATSRLEMGNEQFF. The DNA of the CDR3 is TGTGCCACCAGCAGACTAGAGATGGGGAATGAGCAGTTCTTC. V and J are TRBV15 and TRBJ2-1; no clear D gene. V was trimmed by 2 bases and J by 7 bases, leaving 12 bases between them. This CDR3 contains 14 residues. The germline CDR1 and CDR2 sequences are LNHNV and YYDKDF (reference sequence). Combining the CDR3 with reference TRBV15 and TRBJ2-1 gives the whole variable domain DAMVIQNPRYQVTQFGKPVTLSCSQTLNHNVMYWYQQKSSQAPKLLFHYYDKDFNNEADTPDNFQSRRPNTSFCFLDIRSPGLGDTAMYLCATSRLEMGNEQFFGPGTRLTVL.

This clonotype was seen a handful of times. The rearrangement uses TRBV4-2 and TRBJ1-6; TRBD1 matches 7 bases. Trimming removed 0 bases from V and 0 bases from J; junction bases left unmatched: 2. Germline assignment: CDR1 LGHNA and CDR2 YNFKEQ. The CDR3 spans 17 residues. CDR3 DNA sequence: TGTGCCAGCAGCCAAGATCCAGGGGGCTCCTATAATTCACCCCTCCACTTT. Its protein is CASSQDPGGSYNSPLHF.

This clonotype was detected ten times or more. V usage is TRBV19 and J usage is TRBJ2-1, with a possible D match to TRBD2 (5 bases). Germline CDR1 reads LNHDA; CDR2 reads SQIVND (reference sequence). CDR3 length: 11 residues. Trimming removed 6 bases from V and 12 bases from J, with 12 bases in between. The CDR3 sequence: CASSSFGMQFF. The CDR3 nucleotides read TGTGCCAGTAGCTCATTCGGGATGCAGTTCTTC. Variable domain in full (rest from reference TRBV19 and TRBJ2-1): DGGITQSPKYLFRKEGQNVTLSCEQNLNHDAMYWYRQDPGQGLRLIYYSQIVNDFQKGDIAEGYSVSREKKESFPLTVTSAQKNPTAFYLCASSSFGMQFFGPGTRLTVL.

This clonotype showed up just a few times. V usage is TRBV30 and J usage is TRBJ2-1, with unresolved D. Trimming cost V 4 bases and J 12 bases, with 13 bases left between them. This CDR3 has 11 residues. Germline loops: CDR1 GTSNPN, CDR2 SVGIG (reference sequence). The CDR3 region is CAWTIELRQFF. The DNA of the CDR3 is TGTGCCTGGACAATAGAGTTGCGGCAGTTCTTC. Based on the CDR3 plus reference TRBV30 and TRBJ2-1, the full variable domain is SQTIHQWPATLVQPVGSPLSLECTVEGTSNPNLYWYRQAAGRGLQLLFYSVGIGQISSEVPQNLSASRPQDRQFILSSKKLLLSDSGFYLCAWTIELRQFFGPGTRLTVL.